The clone carrying this T cell receptor beta chain was found many times. RNA transcripts served as the template for amplifying TCR beta CDR3 regions. The primer set for the first-round RT-PCR of the TCR CDR3 was HTBI. TCRdb passed the multiplex PCR reads through MiXCR, listing each CDR3 protein once. The sample records roughly 740,000 distinct CDR3 sequences, roughly 15% being singletons. The data belong to a study of T cells in Graves' hyperthyroidism and ophthalmopathy. There are 12 residues in the CDR3. The ends were cut back, 10 bases at V and 5 bases at J, with 14 bases in the middle. Germline values: CDR1 SNHLY, CDR2 FYNNEI.

This TCR came from a man aged 18 to 30 with Graves' hyperthyroidism. Sequencing was performed on blood. The V call is TRBV2, the J call TRBJ2-5; D might be TRBD1 (6 bases). The CDR3, as DNA: TGTGCCAAGGGACAAGGAAGCGAGACCCAGTACTTC. It yields the protein CAKGQGSETQYF.